This T cell receptor (beta chain) was captured in a study of cytomegalovirus exposure and HLA in healthy donors. General observations from the study: Most TCR beta V segments were productive about 87% or about 30% of the time in an earlier analysis. The study listed 150 to 200 cytomegalovirus-associated TCR beta chains. Reported results showed that the classifier diagnosed cytomegalovirus status with high specificity and sensitivity.

As for this clone: The antigen is undetermined.

This PCR relied on a set of 60 Vbeta primers and 13 Jbeta primers. Libraries were prepared by immunoSEQ multiplex PCR; TCRdb keeps only in-frame clonotypes and omits some of them. The sample's table shows 75,000 to 95,000 clones. Trimming removed 6 bases at V and 1 base at J, with 10 bases between. The CDR3 has 15 amino acids. The germline CDR1 and CDR2 sequences are SEHNR and FQNEAQ (reference sequence). V and J are TRBV7-9 and TRBJ2-6; D perhaps matches TRBD1 (6 bases). The sequence was obtained from a woman aged 55-69 years in good health and CMV-seronegative. The material sequenced was PBMCs. The CDR3 sequence: CASSSGQSGANVLTF. In DNA, the CDR3 is TGTGCCAGCAGTTCCGGACAGTCTGGGGCCAACGTCCTGACTTTC.